This T cell receptor beta chain was found in a study of blood T cell repertoires in COVID-19. Study information: COVID-19 samples from acute and convalescent phases originated in the United States, Italy and Spain.

This CDR3 has 14 residues. The germline CDR1 and CDR2 sequences are SGHRS and YFSETQ. V shed 8 bases and J 3 bases; nucleotides not matched to a gene: 6. Produced via immunoSEQ multiplex PCR; TCRdb's table is partial and in-frame only. The table includes about 110,000 clones, 65% to 80% detected once. Sequences were obtained from peripheral blood. The source is a woman between 40 and 55 years old with acute or convalescent COVID-19. The rearrangement links TRBV5-1 to TRBJ1-5; TRBD1 matches 9 bases. CDR3 residues: CARGTGWTNQPQHF. The CDR3 DNA reads as TGCGCCAGGGGGACAGGGTGGACCAATCAGCCCCAGCATTTT.